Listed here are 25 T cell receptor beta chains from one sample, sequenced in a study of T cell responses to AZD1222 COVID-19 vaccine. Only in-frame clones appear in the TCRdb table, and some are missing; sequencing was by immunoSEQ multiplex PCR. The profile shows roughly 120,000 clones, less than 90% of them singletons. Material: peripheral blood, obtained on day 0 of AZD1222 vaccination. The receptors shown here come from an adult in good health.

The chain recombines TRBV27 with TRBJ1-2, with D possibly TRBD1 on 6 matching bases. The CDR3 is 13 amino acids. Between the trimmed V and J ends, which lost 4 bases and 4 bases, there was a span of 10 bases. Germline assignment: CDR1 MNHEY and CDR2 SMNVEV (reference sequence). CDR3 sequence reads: CASSYGGAYGYTF. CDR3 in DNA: TGTGCCAGCAGTTACGGGGGGGCCTATGGCTACACCTTC.

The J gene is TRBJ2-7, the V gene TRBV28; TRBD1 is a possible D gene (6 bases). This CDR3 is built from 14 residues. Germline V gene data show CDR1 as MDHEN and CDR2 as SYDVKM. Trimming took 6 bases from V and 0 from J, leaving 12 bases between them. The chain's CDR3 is CASRPDSSSYEQYF. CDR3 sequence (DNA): TGTGCCAGCAGGCCGGACAGCAGCTCCTACGAGCAGTACTTC.

The chain's CDR3 is CASAVLQGGTEAFF. CDR3 bases: TGTGCCAGCGCGGTTCTACAGGGGGGAACCGAAGCTTTCTTT. This chain uses TRBV14 with TRBJ1-1; 8 positions agree with TRBD1. This CDR3 region has 14 residues. The trim removed 8 bases at V and 8 bases at J, leaving 13 bases unmatched. The V gene's germline CDR1 is SGHDN and CDR2 FVKESK.

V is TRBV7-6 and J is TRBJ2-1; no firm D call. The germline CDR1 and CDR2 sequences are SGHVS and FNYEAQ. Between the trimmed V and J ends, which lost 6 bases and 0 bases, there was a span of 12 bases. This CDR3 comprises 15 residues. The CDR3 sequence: CASRSSPSSYNEQFF. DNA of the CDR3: TGTGCCAGCAGATCAAGCCCGAGCTCCTACAATGAGCAGTTCTTC.

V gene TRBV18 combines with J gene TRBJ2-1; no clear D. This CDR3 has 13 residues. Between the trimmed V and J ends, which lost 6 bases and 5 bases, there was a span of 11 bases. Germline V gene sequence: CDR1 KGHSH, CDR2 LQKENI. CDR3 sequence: CASSPTRNNEQFF. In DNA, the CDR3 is TGTGCCAGCTCCCCGACCCGGAACAATGAGCAGTTCTTC.

The CDR3 DNA follows: TGTGCCAGCAGTTACTGGCCGGACGACACAGATACGCAGTATTTT. Encoded protein: CASSYWPDDTDTQYF. The J gene is TRBJ2-3, the V gene TRBV6-2 or TRBV6-3; no firm D call. The CDR3 covers 15 residues. In germline, CDR1 is MNHEY, CDR2 SVGEGT. The V end was cut by 1 base, the J end by 2 bases, with 10 bases between.

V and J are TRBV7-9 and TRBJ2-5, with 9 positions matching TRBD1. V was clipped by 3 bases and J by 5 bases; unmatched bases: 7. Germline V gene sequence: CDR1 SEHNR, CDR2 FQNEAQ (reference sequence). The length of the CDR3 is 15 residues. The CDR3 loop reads CASSFGTGIGETQYF. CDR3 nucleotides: TGTGCCAGCAGCTTTGGGACAGGGATTGGGGAGACCCAGTACTTC.

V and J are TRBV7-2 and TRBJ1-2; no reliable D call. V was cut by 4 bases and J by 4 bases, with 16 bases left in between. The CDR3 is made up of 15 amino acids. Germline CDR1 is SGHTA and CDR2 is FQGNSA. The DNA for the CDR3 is TGTGCCAGCAGCTCCTTCGGCAGTAGCTCCTATGGCTACACCTTC. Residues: CASSSFGSSSYGYTF.

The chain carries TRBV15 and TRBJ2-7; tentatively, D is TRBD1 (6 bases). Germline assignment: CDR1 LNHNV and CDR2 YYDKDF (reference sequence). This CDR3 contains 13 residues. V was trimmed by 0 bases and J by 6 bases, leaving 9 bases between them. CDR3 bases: TGTGCCACCAGCAGAGATTCCAGGGGCGAGCAGTACTTC. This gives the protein CATSRDSRGEQYF.

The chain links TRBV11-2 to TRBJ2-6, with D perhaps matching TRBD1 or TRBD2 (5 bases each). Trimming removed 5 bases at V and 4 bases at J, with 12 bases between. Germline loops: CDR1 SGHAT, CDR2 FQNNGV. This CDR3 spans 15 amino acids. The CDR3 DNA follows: TGTGCCAGCAGCACCCGGGGCGCCGGGGCCAACGTCCTGACTTTC. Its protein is CASSTRGAGANVLTF.

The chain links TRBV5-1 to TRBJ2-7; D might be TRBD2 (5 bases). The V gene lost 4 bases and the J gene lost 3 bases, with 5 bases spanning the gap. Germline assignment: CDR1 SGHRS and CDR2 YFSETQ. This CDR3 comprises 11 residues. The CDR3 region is CASSEGYEQYF. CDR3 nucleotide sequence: TGCGCCAGCAGCGAGGGCTACGAGCAGTACTTC.

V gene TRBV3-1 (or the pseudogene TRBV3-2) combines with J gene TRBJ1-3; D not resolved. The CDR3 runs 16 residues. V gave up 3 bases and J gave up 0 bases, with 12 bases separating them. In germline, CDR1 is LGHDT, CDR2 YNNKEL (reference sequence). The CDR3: CASSHGLRSSGNTIYF. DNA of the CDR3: TGTGCCAGCAGCCACGGTCTTCGGAGCTCTGGAAACACCATATATTTT.

The CDR3 coding sequence is TGTGCCAGCAGCTTAGCTGGGCGGGGGCCACCAATAACCCAAGAGACCCAGTACTTC. This sequence encodes CASSLAGRGPPITQETQYF. J is TRBJ2-5 and V is TRBV7-9, with a tentative D call TRBD2 (7 bases). This CDR3 has 19 residues. V was clipped by 0 bases and J by 1 base, with 21 bases between them. Germline loops: CDR1 SEHNR, CDR2 FQNEAQ (reference sequence). Full variable domain (outside the CDR3, taken from reference TRBV7-9 and TRBJ2-5): DTGVSQNPRHKITKRGQNVTFRCDPISEHNRLYWYRQTLGQGPEFLTYFQNEAQLEKSRLLSDRFSAERPKGSFSTLEIQRTEQGDSAMYLCASSLAGRGPPITQETQYFGPGTRLLVL.

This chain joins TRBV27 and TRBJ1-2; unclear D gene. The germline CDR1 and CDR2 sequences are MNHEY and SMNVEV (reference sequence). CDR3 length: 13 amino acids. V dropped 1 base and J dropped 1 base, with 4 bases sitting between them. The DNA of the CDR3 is TGTGCCAGCAGTTTATTCATTAACTATGGCTACACCTTC. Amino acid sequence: CASSLFINYGYTF.

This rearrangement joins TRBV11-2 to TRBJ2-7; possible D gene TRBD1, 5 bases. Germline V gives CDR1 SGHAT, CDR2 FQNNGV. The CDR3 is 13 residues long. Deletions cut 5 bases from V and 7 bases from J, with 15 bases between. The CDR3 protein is CASSPLQDTEQYF. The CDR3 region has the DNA TGTGCCAGCAGCCCACTTCAGGACACTGAGCAGTACTTC. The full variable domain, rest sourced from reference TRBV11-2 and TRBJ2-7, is EAGVAQSPRYKIIEKRQSVAFWCNPISGHATLYWYQQILGQGPKLLIQFQNNGVVDDSQLPKDRFSAERLKGVDSTLKIQPAKLEDSAVYLCASSPLQDTEQYFGPGTRLTVT.

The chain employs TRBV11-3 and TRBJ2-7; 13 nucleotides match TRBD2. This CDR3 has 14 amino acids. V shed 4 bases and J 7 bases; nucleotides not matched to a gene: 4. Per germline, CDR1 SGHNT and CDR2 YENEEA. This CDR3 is CASSWTSGSYEQYF. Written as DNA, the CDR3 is TGTGCCAGCAGCTGGACTAGCGGGAGTTATGAGCAGTACTTC.

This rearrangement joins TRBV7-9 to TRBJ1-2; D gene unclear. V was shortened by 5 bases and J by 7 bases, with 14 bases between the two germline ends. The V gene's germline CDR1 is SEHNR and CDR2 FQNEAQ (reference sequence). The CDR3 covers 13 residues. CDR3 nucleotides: TGTGCCAGCAGCCCACCCCTCTCCCCTGGCTACACCTTC. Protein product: CASSPPLSPGYTF.

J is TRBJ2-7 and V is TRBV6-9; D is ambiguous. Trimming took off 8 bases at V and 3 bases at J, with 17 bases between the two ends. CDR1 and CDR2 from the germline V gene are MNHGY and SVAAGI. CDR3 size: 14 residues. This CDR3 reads CASDRAGRDYEQYF. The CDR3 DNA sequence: TGTGCCAGCGATCGGGCCGGACGCGACTACGAGCAGTACTTC.

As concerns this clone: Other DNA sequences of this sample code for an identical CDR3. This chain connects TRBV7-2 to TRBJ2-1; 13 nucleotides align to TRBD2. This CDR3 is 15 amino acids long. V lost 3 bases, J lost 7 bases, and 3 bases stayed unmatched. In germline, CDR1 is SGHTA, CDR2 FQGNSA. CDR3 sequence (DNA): TGTGCCAGCAGCTTCGGACTAGCGGGAGTGAATGAGCAGTTCTTC. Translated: CASSFGLAGVNEQFF.

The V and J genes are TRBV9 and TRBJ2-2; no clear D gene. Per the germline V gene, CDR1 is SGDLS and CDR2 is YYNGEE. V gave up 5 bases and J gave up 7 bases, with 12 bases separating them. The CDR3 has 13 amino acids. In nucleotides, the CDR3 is TGTGCCAGCAGTACTGGCAGCATCGGGGAGCTGTTTTTT. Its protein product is CASSTGSIGELFF.

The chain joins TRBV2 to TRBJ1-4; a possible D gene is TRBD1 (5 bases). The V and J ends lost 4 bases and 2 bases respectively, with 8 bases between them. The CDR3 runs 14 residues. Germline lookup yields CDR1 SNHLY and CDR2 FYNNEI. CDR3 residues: CASSAGRTNEKLFF. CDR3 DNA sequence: TGTGCCAGCAGTGCAGGGAGGACTAATGAAAAACTGTTTTTT.

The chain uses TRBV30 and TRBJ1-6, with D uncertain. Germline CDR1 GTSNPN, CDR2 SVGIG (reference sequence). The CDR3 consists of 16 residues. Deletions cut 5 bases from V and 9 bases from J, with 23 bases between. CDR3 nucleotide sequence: TGTGCCTGGCTAATGCACACACCCGGTCGGGGTTCACCCCTCCACTTT. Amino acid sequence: CAWLMHTPGRGSPLHF. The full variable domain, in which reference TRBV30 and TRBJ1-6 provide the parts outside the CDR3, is SQTIHQWPATLVQPVGSPLSLECTVEGTSNPNLYWYRQAAGRGLQLLFYSVGIGQISSEVPQNLSASRPQDRQFILSSKKLLLSDSGFYLCAWLMHTPGRGSPLHFGNGTRLTVT.

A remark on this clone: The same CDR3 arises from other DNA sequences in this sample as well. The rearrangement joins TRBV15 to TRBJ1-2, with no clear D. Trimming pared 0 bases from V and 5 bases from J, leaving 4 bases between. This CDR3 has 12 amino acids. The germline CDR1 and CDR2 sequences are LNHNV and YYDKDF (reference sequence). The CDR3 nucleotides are TGTGCCACCAGCAGAGATCGGTATGGCTACACCTTC. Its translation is CATSRDRYGYTF.

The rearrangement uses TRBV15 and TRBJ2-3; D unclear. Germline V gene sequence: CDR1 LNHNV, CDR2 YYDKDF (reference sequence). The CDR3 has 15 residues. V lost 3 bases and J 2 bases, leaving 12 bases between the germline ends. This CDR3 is CATSSTTGPTDTQYF. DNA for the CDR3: TGTGCCACCAGCAGCACCACCGGGCCCACAGATACGCAGTATTTT.

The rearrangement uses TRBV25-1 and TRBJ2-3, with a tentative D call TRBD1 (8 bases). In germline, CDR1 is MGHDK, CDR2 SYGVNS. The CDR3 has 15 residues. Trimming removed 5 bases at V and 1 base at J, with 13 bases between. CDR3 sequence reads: CASSTGGGGTDTQYF. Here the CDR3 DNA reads TGTGCCAGCAGTACAGGGGGGGGAGGCACAGATACGCAGTATTTT. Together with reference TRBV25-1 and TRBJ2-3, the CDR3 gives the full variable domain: EADIYQTPRYLVIGTGKKITLECSQTMGHDKMYWYQQDPGMELHLIHYSYGVNSTEKGDLSSESTVSRIRTEHFPLTLESARPSHTSQYLCASSTGGGGTDTQYFGPGTRLTVL.